A single sample gave rise to the 5 T cell receptor beta chains below, sequenced in a study of Ad26.COV2.S vaccination and SARS-CoV-2 variants. The treatment here: roughly 20 received Ad26.COV2.S at low or high dose, single or two shots; 5 received placebo; per-sample allocation not given. Day 63 after the first vaccine or placebo injection was the time point for sampling. The data were produced by immunoSEQ multiplex PCR, yet TCRdb's version contains in-frame clones alone and is incomplete. The top ten hold nearly 7.5% of the sample, which has a few hundred thousand clones, under 90% seen once. Here the sequenced sample was peripheral blood, taken in a trial of Ad26.COV2.S vaccine versus placebo. These receptors were obtained from a person aged 18-65 years who received the Ad26.COV2.S COVID-19 vaccine or a placebo.

J is TRBJ2-5 and V is TRBV2, with D maybe TRBD2 (6 bases). The CDR3 totals 13 residues. Germline CDR1 reads SNHLY; CDR2 reads FYNNEI. The V end lost 8 bases, the J end lost 5 bases, and 15 bases lay between the germline ends. CDR3 in amino acids: CASGGGLAETQYF. In DNA, the CDR3 is TGTGCCAGCGGTGGAGGGCTCGCGGAGACCCAGTACTTC.

The rearrangement uses TRBV7-8 and TRBJ2-7; TRBD1 aligns across 7 bases. The V gene end was trimmed by 7 bases and the J gene end by 6 bases; junction bases not matched to a gene: 15. CDR1 is SGHVS, CDR2 FQNEAQ, per germline. This CDR3 is 15 amino acids long. CDR3 in amino acids: CASTGWRTGPFEQYF. DNA for the CDR3: TGTGCCAGCACCGGCTGGCGGACAGGCCCCTTCGAGCAGTACTTC.

V usage is TRBV5-6 and J usage is TRBJ1-1; TRBD1 matches 9 bases. The CDR3 runs to 15 residues. CDR1 and CDR2 (germline): SGHDT, YYEEEE. With V trimmed by 0 bases and J by 4 bases, 4 bases remained unmatched. In DNA form, the CDR3 reads TGTGCCAGCAGCTTGGCCGTGACAGGGGGCACTGAAGCTTTCTTT. It encodes CASSLAVTGGTEAFF.

Note on this clone: The germline gene is not matched at one end of the junction; a read error may be the cause. The V call is TRBV6-5, the J call TRBJ2-1; D is perhaps TRBD2 (6 bases). CDR3 length: 11 residues. The germline gives CDR1 MNHEY, CDR2 SVGAGI. CDR3 residues: CASRDYDEQFF. The CDR3 DNA is TGTGCCAGCAGGGACTACGATGAGCAGTTCTTC.

V and J are TRBV18 and TRBJ1-1; TRBD1 might be the D (6 bases). Between the trimmed V and J ends, which lost 3 bases and 4 bases, there was a span of 15 bases. Germline CDR1 KGHSH, CDR2 LQKENI. CDR3 length: 15 amino acids. The CDR3 protein is CASSPIVGGSTEAFF. In DNA form, the CDR3 reads TGTGCCAGCTCACCTATTGTGGGGGGCTCCACTGAAGCTTTCTTT.